The sequence of this T cell receptor beta chain was determined in a study of T cell responses to AZD1222 COVID-19 vaccine. Produced via immunoSEQ multiplex PCR; TCRdb's table is partial and in-frame only. Of some 150,000 clones listed, 80% to 95% are singletons. V shed 6 bases and J 7 bases; nucleotides not matched to a gene: 13. The length of the CDR3 is 15 residues. The germline CDR1 and CDR2 sequences are MNHEY and SMNVEV (reference sequence). This sequence was found in an adult who received the AZD1222 COVID-19 vaccine. This chain uses TRBV27 with TRBJ2-7, with TRBD2 matching over 9 bases. The source was peripheral blood, collected 28 days after the second AZD1222 dose. The CDR3 loop reads CASSSSSGTREEQYF. Written as DNA, the CDR3 is TGTGCCAGCAGCTCCTCTAGCGGGACACGGGAAGAGCAGTACTTC.